Below are 8 T cell receptor beta chains sequenced from a single sample in a study of CD8+ T cells in alopecia areata (dated by TCRdb to 2016 to 2018). The library was built by means of the immunoSEQ multiplex PCR assay. RNA was extracted from all samples and reverse transcribed into cDNA as template for TCR sequencing. TCRdb's version of the immuneACCESS table is confined to in-frame rearrangements and falls short of the full clone set. An unresolved V gene accounts for under half of the shortfall where checked; the remainder is of unknown origin. In this sample the table shows roughly 130,000 clones, roughly 58% of which occur a single time. Roughly 4.5% of the sample comes from the top ten. This sample's time point label indicates: baseline before oral tofacitinib. The specimen was CD4+ T cells sorted from blood, collected at week 0. The receptors were gathered from a human donor with alopecia areata.

This clone was found a few times. This sequence joins TRBV4-3 and TRBJ2-2, with D possibly matching TRBD1 (6 bases). The CDR3 spans 16 residues. V lost 4 bases to trimming and J lost 6 bases, with 18 bases between them. CDR1 and CDR2 from the germline V gene are LGHNA and YSLEER. The DNA for the CDR3 is TGCGCCAGCAGCCCTACGGTTTCTGGGGGCGCCGGGGAGCTGTTTTTT. Amino acids: CASSPTVSGGAGELFF.

The chain couples TRBV4-2 to TRBJ2-5; unclear D gene. CDR3 length equals 12 residues. From germline, CDR1 is LGHNA and CDR2 YNFKEQ. Trimming stripped 5 bases from V and 9 bases from J, with 13 bases between. The CDR3 sequence: CASSSTDSAQYF. CDR3 DNA: TGTGCCAGCAGCTCGACTGACTCGGCCCAGTACTTC.

The V gene is TRBV19, the J gene TRBJ2-6; D is uncertain. CDR1 is LNHDA and CDR2 is SQIVND in the germline V gene (reference sequence). V lost 6 bases, J lost 0 bases, and 3 bases lay in between. This CDR3 spans 13 amino acids. The CDR3 loop is CASSYSGANVLTF. DNA for the CDR3: TGTGCCAGTAGCTACTCTGGGGCCAACGTCCTGACTTTC.

The chain couples TRBV14 to TRBJ1-2; D is perhaps TRBD1 (6 bases). CDR3 size: 14 residues. Per germline, CDR1 SGHDN and CDR2 FVKESK. V shed 0 bases and J shed 8 bases, with 13 bases lying between them. Here the CDR3 DNA reads TGTGCCAGCAGCCAAGATTGGGGGCCGAACGGCTACACCTTC. Residues: CASSQDWGPNGYTF.

The chain is built from TRBV4-3 and TRBJ2-1, with TRBD2 matching over 8 bases. Unmatched junction bases numbered 5, after V lost 5 bases and J lost 5 bases. The CDR3 length is 14 residues. CDR1 is LGHNA, CDR2 YSLEER, per germline. The CDR3: CASSVGGANNEQFF. Here the CDR3 DNA reads TGCGCCAGCAGCGTCGGGGGGGCCAACAATGAGCAGTTCTTC.

Here the CDR3 reads CASSYSSRIEAFF. CDR3 nucleotide sequence: TGTGCCAGCAGTTACTCGTCCCGGATTGAAGCTTTCTTT. V gene TRBV6-6 combines with J gene TRBJ1-1; the D is unclear. The germline CDR1 and CDR2 sequences are MNHNY and SVGAGI (reference sequence). The V gene lost 0 bases and the J gene lost 7 bases, with 9 bases spanning the gap. The CDR3 covers 13 residues.

V is TRBV4-2 and J is TRBJ2-1; D is perhaps TRBD1 (6 bases). Per the germline V gene, CDR1 is LGHNA and CDR2 is YNFKEQ. The CDR3 has 17 amino acids. V was cut by 0 bases and J by 0 bases, with 12 bases left in between. This CDR3 reads CASSQDSQGSSYNEQFF. In DNA form, the CDR3 reads TGTGCCAGCAGCCAAGACTCGCAGGGGAGCTCCTACAATGAGCAGTTCTTC.

This chain joins TRBV29-1 and TRBJ1-4; D unresolved. CDR1 and CDR2 (germline): SQVTM, ANQGSEA. The V end was cut by 0 bases, the J end by 4 bases, with 6 bases between. The CDR3 has 13 amino acids. The CDR3 region has the DNA TGCAGCGTTGAAGAGGGGTTTAATGAAAAACTGTTTTTT. Its protein is CSVEEGFNEKLFF.